The present TCR beta chain was sequenced within a study of T cell responses to AZD1222 COVID-19 vaccine. Method: immunoSEQ multiplex PCR; TCRdb's copy keeps in-frame clones and lacks some. Of over 110,000 clones listed, about 92% are singletons. There are 11 residues in the CDR3. Germline V gene lookup returns CDR1 SGHAT and CDR2 FQNNGV. V was clipped by 1 base and J by 10 bases, with 7 bases between them. The sequence was collected from an adult who had recovered from COVID-19. The V and J genes are TRBV11-2 and TRBJ1-1; no definite D call. The material was peripheral blood, obtained after recovery from COVID-19. The CDR3 nucleotides read TGTGCCAGCAGCTTAGGAGGTGGAGCTTTCTTT. Its translation is CASSLGGGAFF.